The subject of this entry is one T cell receptor (beta chain). The target of this receptor is not known. Base qualities are not at hand, and no much larger clone is one base apart. From the cysteine up to the phenylalanine, the CDR3 has a length of 15 residues. Just CDR3 DNA is preserved here, 45 bases in frame from base 1. Compared with germline, V lacks 8 bases and J lacks 6 bases; bases without a gene match: 16. For repertoire sequencing, the TCR beta CDR3 regions were amplified from RNA transcripts. The first round was an RT-PCR using HTBI primers with the Qiagen OneStep RT-PCR kit, and this first round was followed by a second-round multiplex PCR, then size selection and purification. Libraries were sequenced on an Illumina HiSeq2000 using paired-end 100 bp reads. The original pipeline was this. SOAPnuke was used for read processing, and reads with adapters, uncalled bases, a mean Phred below 15, or no exact constant-primer or identifier match were discarded. COPE v1.2.5 was used to merge the high-quality paired reads. Each unique nucleotide sequence was defined as a clonotype, and clonotypes were aligned to IMGT TRB V, D and J references with MiTCR v1.1. The analysis was limited to V-J combinations with a frequency above 0.0001, which together covered 99.2% of repertoires. A TCR clonal expansion and chaos score per V-J combination was defined as the ratio of F50 clonal expansion to chaos observed in the TCRdist matrix. Features were reduced by Welch's t-statistics and random forest to over 10 V-J combinations, which fed a naive Bayes classifier. The similarity between thyroid and blood repertoires was quantified using the Morisita-Horn index. TCRdb reworked the public reads: Q25 trimming with fastp, MiXCR clone assembly, productive beta chains retained. One record per CDR3 amino acid sequence lists the most common genes and DNA. The V and J calls follow TCRdb's processing rather than the paper's. Across this sample there are approximately 500,000 distinct CDR3 sequences, with roughly an eighth seen only once. The leading ten clones occupy 8% to 10% of the sample.

The data derive from a study of Graves' ophthalmopathy and Graves' hyperthyroidism listed by TCRdb under 2018. About the full investigation: Peripheral blood was collected at initial diagnosis, before any treatment. An independent validation cohort comprised about 20 hyperthyroidism patients and roughly 15 patients who later progressed from hyperthyroidism to ophthalmopathy. To explore V-J signatures that distinguish ophthalmopathy from hyperthyroidism, a discovery set of more than 90 patients was enrolled, made up of some 41 with ophthalmopathy and 57 with stable hyperthyroidism. TCR beta repertoire signatures were used to distinguish Graves' ophthalmopathy from Graves' hyperthyroidism and to predict progression to ophthalmopathy. Following sample collection, hyperthyroidism patients were given methimazole at a starting dose of 30 mg daily, and ophthalmopathy patients were given high-dose intravenous methylprednisolone. In total, 135 blood samples were TCR-sequenced: around 42 ophthalmopathy, some 72 hyperthyroidism and some 17 hyperthyroidism-to-ophthalmopathy patients. The approximately 90 discovery patients were randomly split 7:3 into training and test sets. T-cell repertoires of thyroid tissue and blood were compared in about six hyperthyroidism patients.

Ophthalmopathy patients were characterized by moderately to severely active disease, a Clinical Activity Score of at least 3, a NOSPECS grade of at least 4, and a disease duration under 3 months. Patients with other autoimmune diseases, uncontrolled infections, pregnancy or lactation were excluded. Clinical symptoms, serum thyroxine, TRAb, thyroid ultrasound and orbital computed tomography were used for diagnosis. PBMCs were isolated from about 9 ml of fresh peripheral blood by Ficoll-Paque density gradient centrifugation. Trizol reagent was used to extract the total RNA, and its quality was then checked on an Agilent 2100 Bioanalyzer. Here is what the overall study found, with its caveats: In validation, the model predicted ophthalmopathy progression with more than 55% sensitivity and approximately 72% specificity; some 13 predicted patients were CT-confirmed with GO in a median of approximately 6.5 months. Most expanded thyroid clonotypes with a frequency above 0.001 also appeared in blood, which suggests that blood repertoires may reflect the immune response in the thyroid. Sample size was not statistically predetermined, and group allocation was not concealed from the investigators. In cross-validation, the 13-signature model distinguished ophthalmopathy from stable hyperthyroidism with 87.88% sensitivity and over 81% specificity, while in the test set the corresponding values were 80% and 75%.

The receptor comes from a woman in her 30s with Graves' ophthalmopathy. Donor details come from another sample of the same person, matched by shared clones. The chain is assembled from TRBV12-3 or TRBV12-4 and TRBJ2-7, and TRBD1 matches 7 of the central bases. Sequencing used blood. Read as DNA, the sequence is TGTGCCAGCCTCGACACGGGGAAGGGGGCGCGCGAGCAGTACTTC. Its amino acids are CASLDTGKGAREQYF.